The rows below give T cell receptor beta chains drawn from one sample of a study of beta chain bispecific antibodies for T cell cancers. TCRdb fed the 5' RACE reads into MiXCR, producing one record per CDR3 protein. The sample includes some 17,000 distinct CDR3 sequences, 2.1% seen only once; the top ten take less than 8.5%. These receptors' antigens are unknown. Material: healthy donor T cells cultured with leukemia cells. The receptor set was obtained from a human donor in good health. Some clones in this sample may be carry-over from other donors' samples. CDR3s include the opening cysteine and the closing phenylalanine or tryptophan. A D gene is named only where the DNA matches it firmly. A clone size is listed for some rows: how often the clone was seen (once, few, many), or a class if it is expanded.

j_call	clone_size	d_call	v_call	cdr3_nt	cdr3_aa
TRBJ2-2	many	.	TRBV5-1	TGCGCCAGCACCCTTGGGTACGGGGAGCTGTTTTTT	CASTLGYGELFF
TRBJ2-2	many	.	TRBV29-1	TGCAGCGTTGAAGTGGAGGGGGCGCCCACCGGGGAGCTGTTTTTT	CSVEVEGAPTGELFF
TRBJ2-1	medium-sized	TRBD1	TRBV11-2	TGTGCCAGCAGCTCCCGCGACAGGGAAACTTACAATGAGCAGTTCTTC	CASSSRDRETYNEQFF
TRBJ2-5	medium-sized	TRBD2	TRBV20-1	TGCAGTGCCAGGACTAGCGGGGGTTCCCAGTACTTC	CSARTSGGSQYF
TRBJ2-7	many	.	TRBV29-1	TGCAGCGTTGAAGGGGGGCCCTTCTACGAGCAGTACTTC	CSVEGGPFYEQYF
TRBJ2-4	many	.	TRBV5-1	TGCGCCAGCAGCTTGGACAGACTGAAAAACATTCAGTACTTC	CASSLDRLKNIQYF
TRBJ2-7	many	TRBD2	TRBV7-6	TGTGCCAGCAGCTGGGTTAGCGGGGGGCCGGGGGAGCAGTACTTC	CASSWVSGGPGEQYF
TRBJ2-3	many	.	TRBV4-2	TGTGCCAGCAGAGGAAGGGAAGGCACAGATACGCAGTATTTT	CASRGREGTDTQYF
TRBJ2-7	many	TRBD2	TRBV20-1	TGCAGTGCAACCGGAACTAGCGGGGGGTTGGCCGAGCAGTACTTC	CSATGTSGGLAEQYF
TRBJ1-2	many	.	TRBV3-1	TGTGCCAGCAGCCAAGATGTGGTTGACGGCTACACCTTC	CASSQDVVDGYTF
TRBJ2-7	many	TRBD1	TRBV9	TGTGCCAGCAGCTCCGGACAGGGGGTCACCTACGAGCAGTACTTC	CASSSGQGVTYEQYF
TRBJ2-1	medium-sized	TRBD1	TRBV3-1	TGTGCCAGCCTTGGGGGGACAGGTGAGCAGTTCTTC	CASLGGTGEQFF
TRBJ2-3	.	.	TRBV18	TGTGCCAGCTCACCACCGAGGTCGACAGATACGCAGTATTTT	CASSPPRSTDTQYF
TRBJ1-2	.	.	TRBV7-9	TGTGCCAGCAGCTTACCTCGACAGCAGTCAAACTATGGCTACACCTTC	CASSLPRQQSNYGYTF
TRBJ2-7	many	.	TRBV5-1	TGCGCCAGCAGCCACTCCCGAGGCCACTACGAGCAGTACTTC	CASSHSRGHYEQYF
TRBJ2-2	many	.	TRBV5-1	TGCGCCAGCAGCTTGGGGAACGCGAACACCGGGGAGCTGTTTTTT	CASSLGNANTGELFF
TRBJ1-2	many	TRBD1	TRBV7-9	TGTGCCAGCAGCTCGACCGACAGGGTTGGGGGCTACACCTTC	CASSSTDRVGGYTF
TRBJ2-5	many	TRBD2	TRBV5-1	TGCGCCAGCAGTCCTAGCGGGGGGCACGGGGGAGAGACCCAGTACTTC	CASSPSGGHGGETQYF
TRBJ1-1	medium-sized	TRBD1	TRBV6-6	TGTGCCAGCACGCGCAGGGGGCTGTACACTGAAGCTTTCTTT	CASTRRGLYTEAFF
TRBJ2-5	many	.	TRBV20-1	TGCAGTGCTAGACCTGGGGGGTGGGCTCAAGAGACCCAGTACTTC	CSARPGGWAQETQYF
TRBJ1-1	few	TRBD1	TRBV19	TGTGCCACCATTACGACAGGGGGCTGGGTCACTGAAGCTTTCTTT	CATITTGGWVTEAFF
TRBJ1-1	.	.	TRBV18	TGTGCCAGCTCACCGATAGCAGACACTGAAGCTTTCTTT	CASSPIADTEAFF
TRBJ2-2	medium-sized	.	TRBV5-1	TGCGCCAGCAGCTTTTCGATCGGGGGAAGCACCGGGGAGCTGTTTTTT	CASSFSIGGSTGELFF
TRBJ2-7	many	.	TRBV7-8	TGTGCCAGCAGAGGAGAAACCTACGAGCAGTACTTC	CASRGETYEQYF
TRBJ2-1	many	.	TRBV7-8	TGTGCCAGCAGCTTTTTTCGTTCCGGTGATGAGCAGTTCTTC	CASSFFRSGDEQFF
TRBJ2-1	many	.	TRBV20-1	TGCAGTGTCGGAGGGGGCGATTCCGCCTACAATGAGCAGTTCTTC	CSVGGGDSAYNEQFF
TRBJ2-2	many	.	TRBV20-1	TGCAGTGCGCGATGGGGAACAGCGAACACCGGGGAGCTGTTTTTT	CSARWGTANTGELFF
TRBJ2-2	large	.	TRBV6-6	TGTGCCAGCAGTAGACTCCCGGCAGGGGCGGACCTCGGGGAGCTGTTTTTT	CASSRLPAGADLGELFF
TRBJ1-1	many	.	TRBV10-3	TGTGCCATCAGTGGGGCCGTAGGGATGAACACTGAAGCTTTCTTT	CAISGAVGMNTEAFF